This entry features one TCR beta chain sequence. Its antigen is as yet unknown. In germline, CDR1 is MNHEY, CDR2 SVGAGI. Trimming stripped 0 bases from V and 6 bases from J, with 6 bases between. The CDR3 is 13 amino acids. This sample was included in a study of OX40 agonist ivuxolimab in advanced cancers. Study-level information: Partial responses occurred in Three dose-escalation patients, one with hepatocellular carcinoma and two with cutaneous melanoma.

Study-wide points: Dose levels from 0.1 to 3.0 mg/kg saw CD4+ and CD8+ blood T cells expand clonally by week 6. Among the lowest peripheral clonal expansion occurred in 0.1-3.0 mg/kg partial responders. Low normalized T-cell clonal expansion also characterized some of the nonresponders.

The method was immunoSEQ multiplex PCR; TCRdb's version includes in-frame clones alone and lacks a portion of them. Found here are tens of thousands of clones, about 90% of them singletons; the top ten hold more than 20%. Sequencing used CD4+ or CD8+ T cells sorted from blood, obtained in a trial of the OX40 agonist ivuxolimab. The chain uses TRBV6-5 and TRBJ2-1; D gene ambiguous. This receptor was taken from an adult with an advanced solid tumor such as melanoma, head and neck, liver or kidney cancer. The CDR3 sequence: CASSYSGFNEQFF. CDR3 bases: TGTGCCAGCAGTTACTCCGGGTTCAATGAGCAGTTCTTC.